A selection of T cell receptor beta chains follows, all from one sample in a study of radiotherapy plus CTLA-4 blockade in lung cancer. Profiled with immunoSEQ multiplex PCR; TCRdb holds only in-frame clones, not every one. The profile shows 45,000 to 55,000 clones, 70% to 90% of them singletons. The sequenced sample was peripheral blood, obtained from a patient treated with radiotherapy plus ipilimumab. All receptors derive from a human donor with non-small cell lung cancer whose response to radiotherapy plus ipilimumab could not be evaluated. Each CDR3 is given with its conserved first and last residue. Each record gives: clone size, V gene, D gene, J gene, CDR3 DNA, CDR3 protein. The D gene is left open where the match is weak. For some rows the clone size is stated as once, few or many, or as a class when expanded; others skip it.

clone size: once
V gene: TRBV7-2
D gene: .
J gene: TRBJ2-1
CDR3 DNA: TGTGCCAGCAGCTTAGCGCAGGGGCCTACCTACAATGAGCAGTTCTTC
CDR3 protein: CASSLAQGPTYNEQFF

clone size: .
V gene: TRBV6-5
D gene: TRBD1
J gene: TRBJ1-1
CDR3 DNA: TGTGCCAGCAGTTACGGGACAGGGGGCACTGAAGCTTTCTTT
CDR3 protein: CASSYGTGGTEAFF

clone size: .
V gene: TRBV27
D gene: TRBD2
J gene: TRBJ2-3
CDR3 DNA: TGTGCCAGCAGCCGCCCGGGAGGGGGCACAGATACGCAGTATTTT
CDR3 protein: CASSRPGGGTDTQYF

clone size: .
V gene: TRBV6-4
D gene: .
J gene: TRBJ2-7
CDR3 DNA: TGTGCCAGCGCCCCCGAGGGCAGCTCCTACGAGCAGTACTTC
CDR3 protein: CASAPEGSSYEQYF

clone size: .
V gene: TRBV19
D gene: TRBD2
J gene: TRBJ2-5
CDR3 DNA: TGTGCCAGTTCTAGCGGGAGGGGTGAGACCCAGTACTTC
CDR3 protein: CASSSGRGETQYF

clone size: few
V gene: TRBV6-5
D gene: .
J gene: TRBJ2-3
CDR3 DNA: TGTGCCAGCAGCCCCGGACACCCCAGCACAGATACGCAGTATTTT
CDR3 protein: CASSPGHPSTDTQYF

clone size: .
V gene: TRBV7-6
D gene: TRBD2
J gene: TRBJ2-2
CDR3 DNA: TGTGCCAGCAGCTCCCCCCGCGGACTAGTCCCCGGGGAGCTGTTTTTT
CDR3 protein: CASSSPRGLVPGELFF

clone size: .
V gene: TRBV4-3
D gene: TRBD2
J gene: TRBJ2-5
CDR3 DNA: TGCGCCAGCAGCCAGACGCCGAATAGCGGGGGGTATGAGACCCAGTACTTC
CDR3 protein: CASSQTPNSGGYETQYF

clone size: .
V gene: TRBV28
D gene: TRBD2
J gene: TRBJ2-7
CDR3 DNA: TGTGCCAGCAGCACGGGAGGGTTCCTACACGAGCAGTACTTC
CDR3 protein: CASSTGGFLHEQYF

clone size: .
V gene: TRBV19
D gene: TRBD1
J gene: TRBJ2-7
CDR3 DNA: TGTGCCAGTAGTATAGGACAGGGGACACCCTACGAGCAGTACTTC
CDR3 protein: CASSIGQGTPYEQYF

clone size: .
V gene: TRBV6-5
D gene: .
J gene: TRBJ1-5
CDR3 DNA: TGTGCCAGCAGTTACTCAGGAGGCAATCAGCCCCAGCATTTT
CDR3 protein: CASSYSGGNQPQHF

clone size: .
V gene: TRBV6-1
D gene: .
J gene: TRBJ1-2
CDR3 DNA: TGTGCCAGCTTGAGAGGGAGAGATTATGGCTACACCTTC
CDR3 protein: CASLRGRDYGYTF

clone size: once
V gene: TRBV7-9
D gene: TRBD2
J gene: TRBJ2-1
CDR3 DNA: TGTGCCAGCAGCTTCACTAGCGGGACGGAGCAGTTCTTC
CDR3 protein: CASSFTSGTEQFF

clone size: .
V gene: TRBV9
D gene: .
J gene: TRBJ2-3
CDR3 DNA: TGTGCCAGCAGCCCGAGCGGAAGCACAGATACGCAGTATTTT
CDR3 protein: CASSPSGSTDTQYF

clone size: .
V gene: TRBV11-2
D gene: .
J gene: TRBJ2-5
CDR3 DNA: TGTGCCAGCAGCTTAGACCGGGAGACCCAGTACTTC
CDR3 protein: CASSLDRETQYF

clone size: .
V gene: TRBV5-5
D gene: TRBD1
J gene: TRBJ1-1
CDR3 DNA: TGTGCCAGCAGCACCTGGACAGGGGGAACTGAAGCTTTCTTT
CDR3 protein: CASSTWTGGTEAFF

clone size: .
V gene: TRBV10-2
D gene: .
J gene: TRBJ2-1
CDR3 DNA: TGCGCCAGCAGTGAGGGGCGTTACAATGAGCAGTTCTTC
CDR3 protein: CASSEGRYNEQFF

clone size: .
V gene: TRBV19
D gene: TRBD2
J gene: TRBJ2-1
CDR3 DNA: TGTGCCAGTAGCAGTCCCGGGACTAGCTCCTACAATGAGCAGTTCTTC
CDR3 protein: CASSSPGTSSYNEQFF

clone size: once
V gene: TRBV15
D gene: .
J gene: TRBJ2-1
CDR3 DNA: TGTGCCACCAGCAGAGATGGGGAGGGGGCCTACAATGAGCAGTTCTTC
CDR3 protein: CATSRDGEGAYNEQFF

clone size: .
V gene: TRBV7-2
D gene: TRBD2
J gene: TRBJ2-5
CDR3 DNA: TGTGCCAGCAGCAATGGACTAGCTCATGGAGAGACCCAGTACTTC
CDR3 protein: CASSNGLAHGETQYF

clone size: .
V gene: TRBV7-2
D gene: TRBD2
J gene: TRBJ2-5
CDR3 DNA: TGTGCCAGCAGCTCTATGGGGGGGCAAGAGACCCAGTACTTC
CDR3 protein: CASSSMGGQETQYF

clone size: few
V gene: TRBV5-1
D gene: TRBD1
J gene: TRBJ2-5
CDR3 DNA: TGCGCCAGCAGCACGGGACAGGGACAAGAGACCCAGTACTTC
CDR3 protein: CASSTGQGQETQYF

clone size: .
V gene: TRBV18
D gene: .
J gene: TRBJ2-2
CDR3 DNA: TGTGCCAGCTCTAACAGGAGGGCAGACACCGCTTTAAACACCGGGGAGCTGTTTTTT
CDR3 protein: CASSNRRADTALNTGELFF

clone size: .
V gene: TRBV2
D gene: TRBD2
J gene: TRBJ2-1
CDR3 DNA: TGTGCCAGCAGGTCTAGCGGGGTGATTCTTTCCAATGAGCAGTTCTTC
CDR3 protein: CASRSSGVILSNEQFF